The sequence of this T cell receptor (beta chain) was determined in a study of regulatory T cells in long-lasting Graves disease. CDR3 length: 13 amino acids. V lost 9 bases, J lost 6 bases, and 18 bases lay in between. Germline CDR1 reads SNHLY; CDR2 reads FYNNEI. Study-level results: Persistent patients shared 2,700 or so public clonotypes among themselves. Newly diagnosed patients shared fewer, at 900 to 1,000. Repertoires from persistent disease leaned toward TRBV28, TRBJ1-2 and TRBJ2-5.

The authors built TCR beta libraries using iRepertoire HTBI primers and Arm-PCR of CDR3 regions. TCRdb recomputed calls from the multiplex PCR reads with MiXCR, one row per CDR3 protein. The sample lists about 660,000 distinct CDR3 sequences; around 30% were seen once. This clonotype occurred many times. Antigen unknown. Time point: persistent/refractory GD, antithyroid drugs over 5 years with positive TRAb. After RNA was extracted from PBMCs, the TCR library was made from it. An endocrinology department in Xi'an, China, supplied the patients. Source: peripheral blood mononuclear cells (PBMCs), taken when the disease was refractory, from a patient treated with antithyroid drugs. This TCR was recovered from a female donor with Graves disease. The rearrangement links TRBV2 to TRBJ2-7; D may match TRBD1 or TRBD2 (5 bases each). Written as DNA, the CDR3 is TGTGCCAGGGGTTTCGGGGCGAACTCCGAGCAGTACTTC. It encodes CARGFGANSEQYF.